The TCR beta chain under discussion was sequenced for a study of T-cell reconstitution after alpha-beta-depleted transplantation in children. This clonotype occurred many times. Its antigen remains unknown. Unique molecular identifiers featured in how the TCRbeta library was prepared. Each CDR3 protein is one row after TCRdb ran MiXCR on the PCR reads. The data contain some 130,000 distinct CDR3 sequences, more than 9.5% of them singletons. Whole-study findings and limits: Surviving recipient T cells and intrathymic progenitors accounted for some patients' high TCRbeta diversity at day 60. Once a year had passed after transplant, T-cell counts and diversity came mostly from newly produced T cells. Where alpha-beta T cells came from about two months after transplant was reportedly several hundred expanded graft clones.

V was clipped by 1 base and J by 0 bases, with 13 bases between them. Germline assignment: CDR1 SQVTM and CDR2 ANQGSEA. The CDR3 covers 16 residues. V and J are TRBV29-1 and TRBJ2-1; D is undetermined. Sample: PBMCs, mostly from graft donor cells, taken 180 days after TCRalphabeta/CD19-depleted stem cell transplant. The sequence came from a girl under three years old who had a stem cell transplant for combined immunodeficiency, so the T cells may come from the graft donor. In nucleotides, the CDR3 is TGCAGCGTTGAAGTCCCCAATATAAACTCCTACAATGAGCAGTTCTTC. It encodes CSVEVPNINSYNEQFF.